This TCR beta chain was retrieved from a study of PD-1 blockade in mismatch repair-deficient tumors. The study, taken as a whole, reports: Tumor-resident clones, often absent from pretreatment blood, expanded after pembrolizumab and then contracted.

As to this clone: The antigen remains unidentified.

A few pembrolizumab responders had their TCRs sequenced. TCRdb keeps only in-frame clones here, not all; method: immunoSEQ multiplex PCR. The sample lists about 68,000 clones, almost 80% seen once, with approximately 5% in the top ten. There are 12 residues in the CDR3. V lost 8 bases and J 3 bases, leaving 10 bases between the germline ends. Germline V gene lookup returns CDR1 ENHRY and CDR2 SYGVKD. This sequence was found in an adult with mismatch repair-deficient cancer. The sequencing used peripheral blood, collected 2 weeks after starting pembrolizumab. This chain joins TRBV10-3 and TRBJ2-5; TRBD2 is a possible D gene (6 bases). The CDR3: CAIAEGEETQYF. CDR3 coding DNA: TGTGCCATCGCGGAGGGAGAAGAGACCCAGTACTTC.